A selection of T cell receptor beta chains follows, all from one sample in a study of technical replicates of blood from a handful of donors. Only in-frame clones appear in the TCRdb table, and some are missing; sequencing was by immunoSEQ multiplex PCR. Among tens of thousands of clones listed, about 96% were seen once. Sequences were obtained from T cells isolated from PBMCs. These receptor sequences come from a human donor in good health. CDR3s include the opening cysteine and the closing phenylalanine or tryptophan. The D gene is left open where the match is weak. Clone size, where shown, is once, few, many, or a class for clones that have expanded.

>TRBJ2-5|TRBV5-1|NA|TRBD1
CASSPRTGTETQYF
TGCGCCAGCAGCCCGAGGACAGGGACGGAGACCCAGTACTTC
>TRBJ2-7|TRBV28|once|NA
CASSLTYEQYF
TGTGCCAGCAGTTTAACTTACGAGCAGTACTTC
>TRBJ2-1|TRBV5-1|NA|TRBD2
CASNPAGGAGHGSEQFF
TGCGCCAGCAACCCGGCGGGGGGGGCCGGGCACGGTAGTGAGCAGTTCTTC
>TRBJ2-1|TRBV11-2|NA|NA
CASSLAPRTDEQFF
TGTGCCAGCAGCTTAGCCCCACGTACAGATGAGCAGTTCTTC
>TRBJ2-1|TRBV15|NA|NA
CATSRDSNEQFF
TGTGCCACCAGCAGAGATTCGAATGAGCAGTTCTTC
>TRBJ2-5|TRBV6-6|NA|TRBD1
CASRDRGQGQETQYF
TGTGCCAGCAGGGACAGGGGGCAGGGACAAGAGACCCAGTACTTC
>TRBJ2-3|TRBV2|NA|NA
CASSETGYLDLDTQYF
TGTGCCAGCAGTGAGACGGGTTATCTAGACCTGGATACGCAGTATTTT
>TRBJ1-1|TRBV4-1|NA|NA
CASSHKQLNTEAFF
TGCGCCAGCAGCCATAAACAGCTAAACACTGAAGCTTTCTTT
>TRBJ2-7|TRBV27|NA|NA
CASSLSQFYEQYF
TGTGCCAGCAGTTTGTCACAGTTTTACGAGCAGTACTTC
>TRBJ1-6|TRBV7-6|NA|NA
CASSLEQDNSPLHF
TGTGCCAGCAGCTTAGAACAGGATAATTCACCCCTCCACTTT
>TRBJ1-4|TRBV7-9|NA|NA
CASSPPRPGGEKLFF
TGTGCCAGCAGCCCCCCGCGGCCGGGAGGTGAAAAACTGTTTTTT
>TRBJ2-2|TRBV7-9|NA|TRBD1
CASSPADRGHAGELFF
TGTGCCAGCAGCCCCGCGGACAGGGGACACGCCGGGGAGCTGTTTTTT
>TRBJ2-5|TRBV6-1|NA|TRBD2
CASSEAWGTRRETQYF
TGTGCCAGCAGTGAAGCGTGGGGGACTAGACGGGAGACCCAGTACTTC
>TRBJ1-5|TRBV27|NA|NA
CASSLGTYQPQHF
TGTGCCAGCAGTTTGGGGACTTATCAGCCCCAGCATTTT
>TRBJ2-3|TRBV6-5|NA|NA
CASRTDYETDTQYF
TGTGCCAGCAGGACGGACTACGAAACAGATACGCAGTATTTT
>TRBJ2-7|TRBV27|NA|TRBD1
CASSFDGTGGYEQYF
TGTGCCAGCAGTTTTGACGGGACAGGGGGATACGAGCAGTACTTC
>TRBJ2-1|TRBV7-9|NA|NA
CASSLTPGLSYNEQFF
TGTGCCAGCAGCTTAACTCCAGGGCTCTCCTACAATGAGCAGTTCTTC
>TRBJ2-1|TRBV2|NA|TRBD1
CASSWTGLSYNEQFF
TGTGCCAGCAGTTGGACAGGTCTTTCCTACAATGAGCAGTTCTTC
>TRBJ2-7|TRBV10-1|once|NA
CASSPTVGDEQYF
TGCGCCAGCTCCCCTACGGTAGGGGACGAGCAGTACTTC
>TRBJ1-1|TRBV7-9|NA|NA
CASSLQSNTEAFF
TGTGCCAGCAGCTTACAGTCGAACACTGAAGCTTTCTTT
>TRBJ2-3|TRBV7-8|NA|TRBD1
CASSLSQQGALDTQYF
TGTGCCAGCAGCTTATCCCAGCAGGGGGCACTAGATACGCAGTATTTT
>TRBJ2-7|TRBV27|NA|NA
CASRTGGGTYEQYF
TGTGCCAGCAGAACAGGCGGGGGCACCTACGAGCAGTACTTC
>TRBJ2-1|TRBV2|NA|TRBD1
CASGQGAENEQFF
TGTGCCAGCGGACAGGGGGCGGAAAATGAGCAGTTCTTC
>TRBJ1-4|TRBV7-9|NA|NA
CASSETTAGTWSEKLFF
TGTGCCAGCAGCGAAACTACGGCGGGTACGTGGAGTGAAAAACTGTTTTTT
>TRBJ1-1|TRBV6-5|NA|NA
CASSYLEGRENTEAFF
TGTGCCAGCAGTTATTTGGAGGGGCGGGAGAACACTGAAGCTTTCTTT
>TRBJ2-5|TRBV10-3|NA|TRBD1
CAISSRGSQETQYF
TGTGCCATCAGTTCCAGGGGGTCGCAAGAGACCCAGTACTTC
>TRBJ1-3|TRBV18|NA|NA
CASSPPSQSGNTIYF
TGTGCCAGCTCACCACCGTCGCAGTCTGGAAACACCATATATTTT
>TRBJ2-7|TRBV5-6|once|TRBD1
CASSSYGTGDHEQYF
TGTGCCAGCAGCTCGTACGGGACAGGGGACCACGAGCAGTACTTC
>TRBJ1-4|TRBV2|NA|TRBD1
CASRPTGVNEKLFF
TGTGCCAGCAGGCCGACAGGGGTTAATGAAAAACTGTTTTTT
>TRBJ1-5|TRBV15|NA|TRBD1
CATTFSDRAVEPQHF
TGTGCCACAACATTTTCAGACAGGGCGGTTGAGCCCCAGCATTTT
>TRBJ2-7|TRBV4-2|NA|TRBD2
CASSPGLESYEQYF
TGTGCCAGCAGCCCAGGACTAGAATCCTACGAGCAGTACTTC
>TRBJ2-1|TRBV25-1|NA|TRBD1
CASSTTGDREQFF
TGTGCCAGCAGTACAACAGGGGACCGGGAGCAGTTCTTC
>TRBJ1-1|TRBV19|NA|NA
CASSPGLLNTEAFF
TGTGCCAGTAGCCCAGGTTTGTTGAACACTGAAGCTTTCTTT
>TRBJ1-2|TRBV19|NA|TRBD1
CASSTLTGGLGYTF
TGTGCAAGTTCCACCCTCACAGGGGGCCTTGGCTACACCTTC
>TRBJ2-1|TRBV19|NA|NA
CASSIARFRGQFF
TGTGCCAGTAGTATAGCTAGATTCCGTGGGCAGTTCTTC